This record covers a single T cell receptor (beta chain). Its specificity is not known. At one boundary the junction diverges from the germline segment, which might be a read error. This sample was taken from a study of OX40 agonist ivuxolimab in advanced cancers. Study-wide results and limits: There were, on average, more expanded clones in CD8+ T cells than in CD4+. Determination of antigen specificity was not performed for the expanded peripheral T cells.

No patient had autoimmune disease or received systemic immunosuppression. Peripheral blood came from all dose cohorts at three timepoints. Only in-frame clones appear in the TCRdb table, and some are missing; sequencing was by immunoSEQ multiplex PCR. The repertoire holds 40,000 or so clones, with nearly 85% as singletons. The source was CD4+ or CD8+ T cells sorted from blood, collected in a trial of the OX40 agonist ivuxolimab. The TCR comes from an adult with an advanced solid tumor such as melanoma, head and neck, liver or kidney cancer.

CDR3 sequence: CASSSQGRRASGRPYDEQFF. The CDR3, as DNA: TGTGCCAGCAGCTCCCAAGGGCGGAGGGCTAGCGGGAGACCCTACGATGAGCAGTTCTTC. The chain joins TRBV5-4 to TRBJ2-1, with TRBD2 matching over 10 bases. CDR3 size: 20 residues. CDR1 is SGHNT and CDR2 is YYREEE in the germline V gene (reference sequence).